Sequencing of this T cell receptor beta chain was carried out in a study of blood T cells in healthy people across ages. About the study: About one barcoded beta molecule per two T cells was the capture yield of template switching. Study findings and constraints: Bulk PBMC profiling left naive and antigen-experienced comparisons inconclusive.

Alongside a J-beta primer mix, a sample-barcoded 5' primer served in a second PCR lasting roughly 7 to 11 cycles. Each cDNA was tagged by a template-switch adaptor containing 12 random nucleotides. From the 5' RACE reads, TCRdb called clonotypes with MiXCR, one entry per CDR3 protein. The table includes 710,000 or so distinct CDR3 sequences, over 20% detected once. This clonotype occurred a few times. Its antigen is unknown. Researchers report isolating at least 6.5 million PBMCs per sample. The TCR comes from a man in his 70s in good health. Sequencing was carried out using blood.

The CDR3 region has the DNA TGCAGCTACCTCGGGACTAGCGCGAACACCGGGGAGCTGTTTTTT. Translation gives CSYLGTSANTGELFF. This sequence joins TRBV29-1 and TRBJ2-2, with 10 bases identical to TRBD2. V dropped 8 bases and J dropped 0; count of bases not matched to a gene: 6. Germline values: CDR1 SQVTM, CDR2 ANQGSEA. This CDR3 has 15 residues.